A selection of T cell receptor beta chains follows, all from one sample in a study of glioma-infiltrating T cells. TCRdb itself ran the multiplex PCR reads through MiXCR, one entry per CDR3 protein. The data show some 150,000 distinct CDR3 sequences, about two fifths seen once. The sequenced sample consisted of glioma tissue, nonneoplastic brain tissue, or PBMCs (not recorded which). All receptors derive from a human donor with low-grade glioma or glioblastoma, undergoing nonglioma brain surgery, or in good health (not recorded which). Each CDR3 is given with its conserved first and last residue. The D gene is left open where the match is weak. Size tells how often a clone was seen (once, few, many) or the class of an expanded clone, and some rows leave it out.

len | j_gene | abundance | v_gene | d_gene | CDR3nt | CDR3aa
15 | TRBJ1-1 | . | TRBV4-3 | . | TGCGCCAGCAGCCAAGTGCTGAAAGCTAACACTGAAGCTTTCTTT | CASSQVLKANTEAFF
15 | TRBJ2-5 | . | TRBV18 | . | TGTGCCAGCTCACCACCGGTTGAGTACCAAGAGACCCAGTACTTC | CASSPPVEYQETQYF
13 | TRBJ2-5 | . | TRBV29-1 | TRBD1 | TGCAGCGTTGATGACAGGGGGCAGGAGACCCAGTACTTC | CSVDDRGQETQYF
14 | TRBJ1-1 | . | TRBV4-3 | . | TGCGCCAGCAGCCAAGAGGGACAGAACACTGAAGCTTTCTTT | CASSQEGQNTEAFF
11 | TRBJ2-7 | . | TRBV3-1 | . | TGTGCCAGCAGCCAAAAGTACGAGCAGTACTTC | CASSQKYEQYF
12 | TRBJ1-5 | few | TRBV20-1 | . | TGCAGTGCTAGTATTTGGGGCCAGCCCCAGCATTTT | CSASIWGQPQHF
13 | TRBJ2-5 | few | TRBV15 | . | TGTGCCACCAGCAGAGAACAAGGGAAGACCCAGTACTTC | CATSREQGKTQYF
14 | TRBJ2-7 | many | TRBV6-1 | TRBD2 | TGTGCCAGCAGTTTGACTAGCCCTAGAGGGGAGCAGTACTTC | CASSLTSPRGEQYF
14 | TRBJ1-2 | . | TRBV4-2 | TRBD1 | TGTGCCAGCAGCGCCGGGACAGGGGGCGTTGGCTACACCTTC | CASSAGTGGVGYTF
16 | TRBJ2-7 | few | TRBV15 | TRBD1 | TGTGCCACCAGCAGAGATCCAGGACAGGCTTCCTACGAGCAGTACTTC | CATSRDPGQASYEQYF
18 | TRBJ2-1 | . | TRBV6-1 | TRBD2 | TGTGCCAGCAGCTTAACTAGCGGGAGGCCCTCGACATACAATGAGCAGTTCTTC | CASSLTSGRPSTYNEQFF
15 | TRBJ2-1 | few | TRBV4-1 | . | TGCGCCAGCAGCCAAGATCACAGCGGATCCAATGAGCAGTTCTTC | CASSQDHSGSNEQFF
14 | TRBJ2-3 | few | TRBV7-2 | . | TGTGCCAGCAGCAGGAGGGGTGGCGCAGATACGCAGTATTTT | CASSRRGGADTQYF
14 | TRBJ1-2 | . | TRBV6-1 | . | TGTGCCAGCGGTGCGGGCAGATCTAACTATGGCTACACCTTC | CASGAGRSNYGYTF
15 | TRBJ2-3 | . | TRBV3-1 | . | TGTGCCAGCAGCCAGGCTAGCATCCGCACAGATACGCAGTATTTT | CASSQASIRTDTQYF
13 | TRBJ1-5 | . | TRBV27 | . | TGTGCCAGCAGTTCCATACCGGGGCAGCCCCAGAATTTT | CASSSIPGQPQNF
13 | TRBJ1-5 | once | TRBV4-1 | . | TGCGCCAGCAGCCAAGATATGGATCAGCTCCAGCATTTT | CASSQDMDQLQHF
15 | TRBJ1-5 | . | TRBV6-1 | TRBD1 | TGTGCCAGCAGCAGACAGGGCGAAGGCAATCAGCCCCAGCATTTT | CASSRQGEGNQPQHF
11 | TRBJ1-3 | many | TRBV6-1 | . | TGTGCCAGCAGAACTGGAAACACCATATATTTT | CASRTGNTIYF
14 | TRBJ2-1 | . | TRBV7-2 | . | TGTGCCAGCAGCTTAGCGGTTTCCTACAATGAGCAGTTCTTC | CASSLAVSYNEQFF
13 | TRBJ2-1 | many | TRBV7-2 | . | TGTGCCAGCAGCTCCCAGGGATACAATGAGCAGTTCTTC | CASSSQGYNEQFF
15 | TRBJ2-1 | . | TRBV7-2 | . | TGTGCCAGCAGCTCCAGGGGTACAGGACTCAATGAGCAGTTCTTC | CASSSRGTGLNEQFF